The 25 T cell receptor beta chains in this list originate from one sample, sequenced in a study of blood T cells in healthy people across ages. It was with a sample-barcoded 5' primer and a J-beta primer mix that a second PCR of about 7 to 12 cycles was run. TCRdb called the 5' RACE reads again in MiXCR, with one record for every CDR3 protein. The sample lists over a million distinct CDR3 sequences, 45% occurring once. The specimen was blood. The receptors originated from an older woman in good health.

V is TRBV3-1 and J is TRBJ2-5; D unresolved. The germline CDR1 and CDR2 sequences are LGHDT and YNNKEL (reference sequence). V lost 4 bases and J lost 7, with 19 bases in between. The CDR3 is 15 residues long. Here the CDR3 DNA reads TGTGCCAGCAGCCCCCTGACCGGACCCATGTGGACCCAGTACTTC. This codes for CASSPLTGPMWTQYF.

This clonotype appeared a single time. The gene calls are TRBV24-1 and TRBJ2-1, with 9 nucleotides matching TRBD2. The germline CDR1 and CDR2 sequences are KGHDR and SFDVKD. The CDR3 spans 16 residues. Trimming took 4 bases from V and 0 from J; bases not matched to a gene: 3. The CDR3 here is CATSEKGLASYNEQFF. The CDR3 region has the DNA TGTGCCACCAGTGAAAAGGGACTAGCCTCCTACAATGAGCAGTTCTTC.

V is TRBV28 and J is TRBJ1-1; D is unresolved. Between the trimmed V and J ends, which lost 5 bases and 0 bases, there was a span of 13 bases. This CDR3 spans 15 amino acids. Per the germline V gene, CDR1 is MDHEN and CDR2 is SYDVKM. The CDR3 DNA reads TGTGCCAGCAGTCCCCCCGAGAGCCTGAACACTGAAGCTTTCTTT. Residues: CASSPPESLNTEAFF.

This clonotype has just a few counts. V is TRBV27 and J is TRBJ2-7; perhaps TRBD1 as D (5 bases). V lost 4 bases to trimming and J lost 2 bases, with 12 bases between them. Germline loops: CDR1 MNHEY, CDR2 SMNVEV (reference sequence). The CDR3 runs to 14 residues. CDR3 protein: CASSSPDRAYEQYF. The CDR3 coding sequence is TGTGCCAGCAGTTCGCCCGACAGAGCCTACGAGCAGTACTTC.

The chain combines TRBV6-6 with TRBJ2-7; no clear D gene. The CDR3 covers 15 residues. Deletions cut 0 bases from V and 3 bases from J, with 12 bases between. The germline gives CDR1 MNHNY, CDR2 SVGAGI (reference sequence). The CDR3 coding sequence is TGTGCCAGCAGTTACTCCGTTGGGAACGTCTACGAGCAGTACTTC. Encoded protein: CASSYSVGNVYEQYF.

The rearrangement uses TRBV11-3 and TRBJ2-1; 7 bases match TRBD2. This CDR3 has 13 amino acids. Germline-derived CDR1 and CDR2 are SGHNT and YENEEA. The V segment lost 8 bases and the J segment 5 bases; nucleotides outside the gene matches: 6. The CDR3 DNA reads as TGTGCCAGCCAAGGCGGGAGTAACAATGAGCAGTTCTTC. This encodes CASQGGSNNEQFF.

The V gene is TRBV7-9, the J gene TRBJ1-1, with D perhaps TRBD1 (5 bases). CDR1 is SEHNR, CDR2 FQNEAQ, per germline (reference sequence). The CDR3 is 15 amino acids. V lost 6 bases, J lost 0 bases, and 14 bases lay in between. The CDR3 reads CASRSKDRLNTEAFF. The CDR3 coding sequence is TGTGCCAGCAGATCTAAAGACAGACTGAACACTGAAGCTTTCTTT. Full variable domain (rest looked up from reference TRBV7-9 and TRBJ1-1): DTGVSQNPRHKITKRGQNVTFRCDPISEHNRLYWYRQTLGQGPEFLTYFQNEAQLEKSRLLSDRFSAERPKGSFSTLEIQRTEQGDSAMYLCASRSKDRLNTEAFFGQGTRLTVV.

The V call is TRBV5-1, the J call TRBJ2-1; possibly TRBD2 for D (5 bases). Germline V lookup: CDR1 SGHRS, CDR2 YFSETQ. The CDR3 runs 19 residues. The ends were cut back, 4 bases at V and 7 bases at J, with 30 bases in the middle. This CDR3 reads CASSHTGWSSERRGNEQFF. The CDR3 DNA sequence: TGCGCCAGCAGCCATACCGGCTGGAGTAGCGAACGCCGAGGGAATGAGCAGTTCTTC.

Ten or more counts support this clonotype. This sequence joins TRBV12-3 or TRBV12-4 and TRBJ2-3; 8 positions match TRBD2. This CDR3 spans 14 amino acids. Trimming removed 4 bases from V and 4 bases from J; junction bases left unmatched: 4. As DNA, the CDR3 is TGTGCCAGCAGTTCGGGAGGGCCGGCAGATACGCAGTATTTT. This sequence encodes CASSSGGPADTQYF.

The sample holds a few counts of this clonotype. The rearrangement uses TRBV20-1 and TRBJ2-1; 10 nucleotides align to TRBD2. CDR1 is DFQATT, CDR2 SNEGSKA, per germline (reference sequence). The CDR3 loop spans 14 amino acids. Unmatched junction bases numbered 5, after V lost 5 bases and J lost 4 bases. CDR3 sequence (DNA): TGCAGTGCTTCCCTAGCGGGAGAATACAATGAGCAGTTCTTC. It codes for CSASLAGEYNEQFF.

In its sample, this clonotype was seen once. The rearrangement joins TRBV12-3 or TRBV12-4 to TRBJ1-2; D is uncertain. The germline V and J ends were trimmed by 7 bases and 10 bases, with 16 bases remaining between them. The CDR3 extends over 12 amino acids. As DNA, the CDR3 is TGTGCCAGCACCCCGCATGGGCAGTCCTACACCTTC. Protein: CASTPHGQSYTF.

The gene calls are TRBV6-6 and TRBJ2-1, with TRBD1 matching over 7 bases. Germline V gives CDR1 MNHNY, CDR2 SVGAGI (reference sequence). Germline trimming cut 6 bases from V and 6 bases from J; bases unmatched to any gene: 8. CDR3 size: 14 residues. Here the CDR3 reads CASRDEGASNEQFF. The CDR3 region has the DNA TGTGCCAGCAGAGATGAGGGGGCGTCCAATGAGCAGTTCTTC.

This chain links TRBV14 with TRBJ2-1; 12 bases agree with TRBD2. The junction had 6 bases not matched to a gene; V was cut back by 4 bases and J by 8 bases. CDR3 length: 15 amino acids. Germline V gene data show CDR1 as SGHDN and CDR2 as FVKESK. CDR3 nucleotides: TGTGCCAGCAGCCGACTAGCGGGAGTTGTCGATGAGCAGTTCTTC. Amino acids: CASSRLAGVVDEQFF.

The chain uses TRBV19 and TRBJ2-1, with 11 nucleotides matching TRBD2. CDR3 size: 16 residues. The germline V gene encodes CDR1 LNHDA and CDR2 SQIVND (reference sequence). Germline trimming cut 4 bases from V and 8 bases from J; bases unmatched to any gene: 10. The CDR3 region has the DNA TGTGCCAGTAGTACCCAGACTAGCGGGATACTCCATGAGCAGTTCTTC. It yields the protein CASSTQTSGILHEQFF.

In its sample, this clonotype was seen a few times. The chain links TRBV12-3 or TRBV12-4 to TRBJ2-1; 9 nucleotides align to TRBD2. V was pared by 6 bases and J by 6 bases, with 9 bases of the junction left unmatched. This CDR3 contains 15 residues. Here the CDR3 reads CASRRTSEAANEQFF. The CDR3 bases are TGTGCCAGCAGACGGACTAGCGAGGCGGCCAATGAGCAGTTCTTC.

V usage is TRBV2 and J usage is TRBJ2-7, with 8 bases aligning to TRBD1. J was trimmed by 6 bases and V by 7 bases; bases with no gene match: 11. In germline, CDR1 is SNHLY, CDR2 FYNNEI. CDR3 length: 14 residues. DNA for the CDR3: TGTGCCAGCAAGATGGGGACCAGGGGGCGCGAGCAGTACTTC. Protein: CASKMGTRGREQYF. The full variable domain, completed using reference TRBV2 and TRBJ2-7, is EPEVTQTPSHQVTQMGQEVILRCVPISNHLYFYWYRQILGQKVEFLVSFYNNEISEKSEIFDDQFSVERPDGSNFTLKIRSTKLEDSAMYFCASKMGTRGREQYFGPGTRLTVT.

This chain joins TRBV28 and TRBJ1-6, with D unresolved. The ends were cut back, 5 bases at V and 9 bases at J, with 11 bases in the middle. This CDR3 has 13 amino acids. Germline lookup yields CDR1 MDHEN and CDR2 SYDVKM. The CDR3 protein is CASSPQSASPLHF. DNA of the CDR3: TGTGCCAGCAGTCCCCAAAGCGCTTCACCCCTCCACTTT.

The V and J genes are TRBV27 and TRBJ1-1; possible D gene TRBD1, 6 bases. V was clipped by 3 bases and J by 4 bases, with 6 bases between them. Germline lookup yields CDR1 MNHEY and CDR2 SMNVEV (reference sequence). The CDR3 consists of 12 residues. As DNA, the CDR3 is TGTGCCAGCAGTTTCAGGGGCACTGAAGCTTTCTTT. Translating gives CASSFRGTEAFF.

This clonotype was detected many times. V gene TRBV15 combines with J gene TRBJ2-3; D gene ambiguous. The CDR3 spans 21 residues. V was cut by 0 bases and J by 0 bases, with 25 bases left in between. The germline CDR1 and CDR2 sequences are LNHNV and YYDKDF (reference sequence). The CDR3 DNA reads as TGTGCCACCAGCAGAGAAACACCGCAGTACTATACAGTCGGGAGCACAGATACGCAGTATTTT. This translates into CATSRETPQYYTVGSTDTQYF.

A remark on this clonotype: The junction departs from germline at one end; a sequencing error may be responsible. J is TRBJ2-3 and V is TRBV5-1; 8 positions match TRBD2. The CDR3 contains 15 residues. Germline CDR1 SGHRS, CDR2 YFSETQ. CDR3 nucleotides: TGCGCCAGCGGCTTAAGCGGGAGTAGCACAGATACGCAGTATTTT. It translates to CASGLSGSSTDTQYF.

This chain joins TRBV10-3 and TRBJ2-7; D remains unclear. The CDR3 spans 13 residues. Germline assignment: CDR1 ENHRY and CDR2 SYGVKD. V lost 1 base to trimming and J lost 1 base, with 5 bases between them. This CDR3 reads CAISELASYEQYF. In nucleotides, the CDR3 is TGTGCCATCAGTGAGTTGGCATCCTACGAGCAGTACTTC.

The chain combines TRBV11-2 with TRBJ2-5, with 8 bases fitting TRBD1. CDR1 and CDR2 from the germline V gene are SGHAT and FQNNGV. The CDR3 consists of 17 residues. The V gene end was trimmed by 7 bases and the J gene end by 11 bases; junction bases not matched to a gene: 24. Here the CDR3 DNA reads TGTGCCAGCACCAGACACCCGGACAGGGTGAAGGTCAATGAGCAGTACTTC. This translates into CASTRHPDRVKVNEQYF.

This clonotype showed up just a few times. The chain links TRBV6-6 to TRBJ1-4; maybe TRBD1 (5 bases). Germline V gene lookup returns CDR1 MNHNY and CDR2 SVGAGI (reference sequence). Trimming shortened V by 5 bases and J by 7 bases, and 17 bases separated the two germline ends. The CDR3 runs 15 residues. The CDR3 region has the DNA TGTGCCAGCAGTGACCTCAGGGCCAGCGGTGAAAAACTGTTTTTT. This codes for CASSDLRASGEKLFF.

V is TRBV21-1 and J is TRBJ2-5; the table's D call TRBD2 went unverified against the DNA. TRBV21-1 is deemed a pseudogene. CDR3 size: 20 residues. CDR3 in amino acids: CASSKGPLADRALEGETQYF. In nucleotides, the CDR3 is TGTGCCAGCAGCAAAGGTCCACTAGCGGACAGAGCATTAGAAGGAGAGACCCAGTACTTC.

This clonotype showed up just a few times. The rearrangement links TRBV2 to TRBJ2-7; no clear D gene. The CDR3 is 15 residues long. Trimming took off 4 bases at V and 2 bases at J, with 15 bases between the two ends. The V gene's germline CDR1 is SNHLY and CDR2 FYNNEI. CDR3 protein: CASSGSGGSPYEQYF. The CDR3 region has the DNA TGTGCCAGCAGTGGGAGTGGTGGGTCACCCTACGAGCAGTACTTC.